Listed below are T cell receptor beta chains from one sample, sequenced in a study of liver allograft versus peripheral blood T cells. Using its own MiXCR run on the reads, TCRdb lists one record per CDR3 protein. The sample gives more than 1,500 distinct CDR3 sequences, more than 15% of which show up once; about 9.3% is in the top ten. All receptors come from a human patient who had a liver transplant. Some T cells here may be from the graft donor. Both conserved end residues are part of each CDR3. The D gene is left open where the match is weak. Size tells how often a clone was seen (once, few, many) or the class of an expanded clone, and some rows leave it out.

J gene	V gene	CDR3 length	clone size	D gene	CDR3 DNA	CDR3 protein
TRBJ1-1	TRBV14	13	many	.	TGTGCCAGCAGCCAGCAGGGAAACACTGAAGCTTTCTTT	CASSQQGNTEAFF
TRBJ2-2	TRBV28	18	medium-sized	.	TGTGCCAGCAGCCTTTCCAGACTAGAACGGCCGAGCACCGGGGAGCTGTTTTTT	CASSLSRLERPSTGELFF
TRBJ1-2	TRBV28	13	medium-sized	.	TGTGCCACCCGAACGACAGCAAACTATGGCTACACCTTC	CATRTTANYGYTF
TRBJ1-2	TRBV28	14	large	.	TGTGCCAGCAGTTCCGACTCCACCGCGACGGGCTACACCTTC	CASSSDSTATGYTF
TRBJ2-7	TRBV20-1	12	few	.	TGCAGTGCTAGGACAGGTTCCTACGAGCAGTACTTC	CSARTGSYEQYF
TRBJ1-5	TRBV7-2	14	large	TRBD1	TGTGCCAGCAGCTATGACAGGGGGACTCAGCCCCAGCATTTT	CASSYDRGTQPQHF
TRBJ1-6	TRBV28	20	medium-sized	TRBD1	TGTGCCAGCAGTGTACGTCCCGGGACAGGGGGCTTCTCCTATAATTCACCCCTCCACTTT	CASSVRPGTGGFSYNSPLHF
TRBJ2-1	TRBV3-1	16	.	TRBD2	TGTGCCAGCAGCCATGTATCCGGGACTAGCGGCGATGAGCAGTTCTTC	CASSHVSGTSGDEQFF
TRBJ1-5	TRBV6-1	17	large	TRBD1	TGTGCCAGCAGTGCTGCACAGGGGGCGCAGGGCAATCAGCCCCAGCATTTT	CASSAAQGAQGNQPQHF
TRBJ1-2	TRBV10-3	12	large	TRBD1	TGTGCCATCAGTGGAGGGGGCCATGGCTACACCTTC	CAISGGGHGYTF
TRBJ1-3	TRBV3-1	15	.	.	TGTGCCAGCAGCCAAGTGTACAGCTCTGGAAACACCATATATTTT	CASSQVYSSGNTIYF
TRBJ2-1	TRBV3-1	17	.	TRBD2	TGTGCCAGCACCAGACTAGCGGGGGGGAGCTCCTACAATGAGCAGTTCTTC	CASTRLAGGSSYNEQFF
TRBJ1-5	TRBV7-9	15	few	TRBD1	TGTGCCAGCAGGCCGACAGGGAAGATGGATCAGCCCCAGCATTTT	CASRPTGKMDQPQHF
TRBJ2-5	TRBV3-1	17	few	TRBD2	TGTGCCAGCAGCCAAGATACGCCGGGGCGGGGGCAAGAGACCCAGTACTTC	CASSQDTPGRGQETQYF
TRBJ1-2	TRBV28	15	medium-sized	.	TGTGCCAGCAGTTTCCATTCGACAGCTAACTATGGCTACACCTTC	CASSFHSTANYGYTF
TRBJ1-2	TRBV28	14	many	TRBD1	TGTGCCAGCAGTCCTCCGACAGGGTACTATGGCTACACCTTC	CASSPPTGYYGYTF
TRBJ1-5	TRBV20-1	14	large	.	TGCAGTGCTAGTTTCACATATAGCAATCAGCCCCAGCATTTT	CSASFTYSNQPQHF
TRBJ1-1	TRBV19	15	.	.	TGTGCCAGTAGTCCGAGCGGCCAGGTGAACACTGAAGCTTTCTTT	CASSPSGQVNTEAFF
TRBJ1-2	TRBV20-1	16	medium-sized	.	TGCAGTGCTAGAGATTTAGTGGGAGGAGCTAACTATGGCTACACCTTC	CSARDLVGGANYGYTF
TRBJ1-1	TRBV30	21	few	.	TGTGCCTGGAGTCATGCCACTCAACTCCCGAGCAACATACCTGGTAGCACTGAAGCTTTCTTT	CAWSHATQLPSNIPGSTEAFF
TRBJ1-4	TRBV5-4	15	medium-sized	TRBD1	TGTGCCAGCAGTCTGGACAGGACAACTAATGAAAAACTGTTTTTT	CASSLDRTTNEKLFF
TRBJ1-2	TRBV6-1	15	medium-sized	TRBD1	TGTGCCAGCAGTGAAACGGACAGGGCTTTAAGGGGCTACACCTTC	CASSETDRALRGYTF
TRBJ2-1	TRBV20-1	17	medium-sized	.	TGCAGTGCCATTTCGTCCGGAGGGGGGACCTCCTACAATGAGCAGTTCTTC	CSAISSGGGTSYNEQFF
TRBJ2-2	TRBV18	14	large	.	TGTGCCAGCTCACCACGGCCGGGAGCCGGGGAGCTGTTTTTT	CASSPRPGAGELFF
TRBJ1-3	TRBV18	15	medium-sized	.	TGTGCCAGCTCGCGGGACTTTACCTCTGGAAACACCATATATTTT	CASSRDFTSGNTIYF
TRBJ2-5	TRBV20-1	16	medium-sized	.	TGCAGTGCTAGAGACTCCGACACCTCGGTATGGGAGACCCAGTACTTC	CSARDSDTSVWETQYF
TRBJ2-1	TRBV11-3	17	once	TRBD2	TGTGCCAGCAGCCCGGGGGTAGCGGGGGGCACCTACAATGAGCAGTTCTTC	CASSPGVAGGTYNEQFF
TRBJ1-3	TRBV9	17	large	.	TGTGCCAGCAGCCCAGTTGGGGGGGGGCACTCTGGAAACACCATATATTTT	CASSPVGGGHSGNTIYF
TRBJ2-5	TRBV10-3	13	medium-sized	.	TGTGCCATCAGTGAGTCGGGTGGGGGGACCCAGTACTTC	CAISESGGGTQYF
TRBJ1-3	TRBV6-5	16	large	.	TGTGCCAGCAGTTACACAGGGAGGCCCTCTGGAAACACCATATATTTT	CASSYTGRPSGNTIYF
TRBJ2-7	TRBV18	17	large	TRBD1	TGTGCCAGCTCACCTGACCCCGGGACAGGGGACACCTACGAGCAGTACTTC	CASSPDPGTGDTYEQYF
TRBJ2-5	TRBV10-3	13	.	.	TGTGCCATCAGTGGACAACCAAAAGAGACCCAGTACTTC	CAISGQPKETQYF
TRBJ2-3	TRBV9	14	medium-sized	TRBD1	TGTGCCAGCAGCGGAGTACAGGGGACAGATACGCAGTATTTT	CASSGVQGTDTQYF
TRBJ2-7	TRBV7-2	14	large	.	TGTGCCAGCAGCTTTTATTTAGGAGGGTACGAGCAGTACTTC	CASSFYLGGYEQYF
TRBJ1-6	TRBV6-2/TRBV6-3	16	large	.	TGTGCCAGCAGTTCCCGCTCCGGCTCCTATAATTCACCCCTCCACTTT	CASSSRSGSYNSPLHF
TRBJ2-5	TRBV20-1	16	many	TRBD2	TGCAGTGCTGTAATAGGTTCGGGGGGGGGGAAAGAGACCCAGTACTTC	CSAVIGSGGGKETQYF
TRBJ2-6	TRBV5-5	15	few	TRBD1	TGTGCCAGCAGCCCTGGGACAGCTGGGGCCAACGTCCTGACTTTC	CASSPGTAGANVLTF